Shown below are 22 T cell receptor beta chains from a single sample sequenced in a study of blood T cell repertoires in COVID-19. Clones were sequenced by immunoSEQ multiplex PCR, and TCRdb holds only the in-frame ones, with some missing. The repertoire includes about 220,000 clones, 84% of them detected once, and 9.7% sits in the top ten. Specimen: peripheral blood. These receptors were taken from a man aged 50 or older with active or convalescent COVID-19.

CDR3 nucleotides: TGCGCCAGCAGCTTGGACCTAGCGGGAGGAACCGGGGAGCTGTTTTTT. Translating gives CASSLDLAGGTGELFF. V and J are TRBV5-1 and TRBJ2-2; 11 bases are shared with TRBD2. Trimming cost V 0 bases and J 5 bases; bases outside gene matches: 3. The CDR3 extends over 16 amino acids. CDR1 and CDR2 from the germline V gene are SGHRS and YFSETQ.

The chain recombines TRBV6-2 or TRBV6-3 with TRBJ1-1; D is unresolved. V dropped 2 bases and J dropped 2 bases, with 12 bases sitting between them. Per germline, CDR1 MNHEY and CDR2 SVGEGT. This CDR3 region has 15 residues. The CDR3, as DNA: TGTGCCAGCAGTTACGGGCGGGATTCTAACACTGAAGCTTTCTTT. Protein product: CASSYGRDSNTEAFF.

This clone showed up just once. The V call is TRBV21-1, the J call TRBJ2-1; the D segment call TRBD2 is taken from the table without a DNA check. TRBV21-1 is described as a pseudogene. The CDR3 has 18 amino acids. The CDR3 nucleotides read TGTGCCAGCAGCAAAAGGAGCCCAGCGCCTAGCTCCTACAATGAGCAGTTCTTC. Translation gives CASSKRSPAPSSYNEQFF.

V and J are TRBV27 and TRBJ2-1; 9 bases align to TRBD2. The V gene's germline CDR1 is MNHEY and CDR2 SMNVEV (reference sequence). V lost 4 bases to trimming and J lost 3 bases; unmatched junction nucleotides: 10. CDR3 length equals 17 residues. CDR3 region: CASSSTPGLAHYNEQFF. DNA of the CDR3: TGTGCCAGCAGTTCTACCCCGGGACTAGCCCACTACAATGAGCAGTTCTTC.

The chain joins TRBV6-5 to TRBJ1-4; tentatively, D is TRBD1 (5 bases). With 6 bases removed from V and 4 bases from J, the gap between germline ends came to 9 bases. The germline CDR1 and CDR2 sequences are MNHEY and SVGAGI. The CDR3 is 13 residues long. The chain's CDR3 is CASRYQGNEKLFF. Written as DNA, the CDR3 is TGTGCCAGCAGATACCAGGGTAATGAAAAACTGTTTTTT.

The chain joins TRBV3-1 (or the pseudogene TRBV3-2) to TRBJ1-6, with D possibly matching TRBD1 (5 bases). The CDR3 contains 16 residues. Germline CDR1 and CDR2: LGHDT and YNNKEL (reference sequence). Trimming removed 3 bases at V and 0 bases at J, with 9 bases between. The CDR3, as DNA: TGTGCCAGCAGCCAGGGGGGGAGCTCCTATAATTCACCCCTCCACTTT. It codes for CASSQGGSSYNSPLHF.

The gene calls are TRBV7-2 and TRBJ2-5, with 9 bases matching TRBD1. Trimming took 8 bases from V and 5 from J; bases not matched to a gene: 18. Germline-derived CDR1 and CDR2 are SGHTA and FQGNSA. The CDR3 spans 17 residues. This chain's CDR3 is CASPLVGGQGPPETQYF. The CDR3 coding sequence is TGTGCCAGCCCACTAGTAGGGGGACAGGGCCCCCCGGAGACCCAGTACTTC.

The CDR3 here is CASSYSGRYPQETQYF. Written as DNA, the CDR3 is TGTGCCAGCAGTTACTCGGGGAGGTACCCCCAAGAGACCCAGTACTTC. The rearrangement uses TRBV6-5 and TRBJ2-5, with a weak D call TRBD2 (6 bases). There are 16 residues in the CDR3. The V end was cut by 0 bases, the J end by 1 base, with 12 bases between. Germline V gene sequence: CDR1 MNHEY, CDR2 SVGAGI.

The chain has TRBV5-6 and TRBJ1-5; 7 bases map to TRBD1. The CDR3 is 14 residues long. The V and J ends lost 4 bases and 1 base, in that order; junction bases with no gene match: 2. Germline V gene data show CDR1 as SGHDT and CDR2 as YYEEEE. The CDR3 protein is CASSKGQSNQPQHF. The CDR3 nucleotides are TGTGCCAGCAGCAAGGGACAGAGCAATCAGCCCCAGCATTTT.

This clone has a handful of counts. The gene calls are TRBV7-2 and TRBJ1-5, with D unresolved. Germline CDR1 and CDR2: SGHTA and FQGNSA. The CDR3 consists of 14 residues. Trimming cost V 1 base and J 5 bases, with 9 bases left between them. The CDR3 DNA is TGTGCCAGCAGCTTAGAGAGGGTGGATCAGCCCCAGCATTTT. Translated: CASSLERVDQPQHF.

The V and J genes are TRBV27 and TRBJ2-2; D unresolved. Germline CDR1 and CDR2: MNHEY and SMNVEV (reference sequence). The CDR3 has 14 residues. V was pared by 5 bases and J by 2 bases, with 9 bases between. CDR3 protein: CASSIARNTGELFF. CDR3 DNA sequence: TGTGCCAGCAGTATAGCCCGAAACACCGGGGAGCTGTTTTTT.

The rearrangement uses TRBV5-1 and TRBJ2-3; D is ambiguous. CDR1 SGHRS and CDR2 YFSETQ come from the germline V gene. V was pared by 4 bases and J by 0 bases, with 9 bases between. The CDR3 extends over 14 amino acids. In DNA, the CDR3 is TGCGCCAGCAGCCCTATGACTAGCACAGATACGCAGTATTTT. Its translation is CASSPMTSTDTQYF. Full variable domain (missing parts from reference TRBV5-1 and TRBJ2-3): KAGVTQTPRYLIKTRGQQVTLSCSPISGHRSVSWYQQTPGQGLQFLFEYFSETQRNKGNFPGRFSGRQFSNSRSEMNVSTLELGDSALYLCASSPMTSTDTQYFGPGTRLTVL.

The V gene is TRBV18, the J gene TRBJ2-3, with TRBD1 matching 7 bases. CDR3 length equals 17 residues. In germline, CDR1 is KGHSH, CDR2 LQKENI. V lost 3 bases and J lost 0; bases outside the gene matches: 9. The CDR3 protein is CASSPIIQGESTDTQYF. The CDR3 DNA sequence: TGTGCCAGCTCACCTATAATCCAGGGGGAGAGCACAGATACGCAGTATTTT.

This chain joins TRBV5-6 and TRBJ1-2, with 10 bases lining up with TRBD1. The CDR3 consists of 18 residues. Germline V gene data show CDR1 as SGHDT and CDR2 as YYEEEE. V lost 2 bases, J lost 0 bases, and 10 bases stayed unmatched. The CDR3 sequence is CASSFTGTGVTANYGYTF. The CDR3 nucleotides read TGTGCCAGCAGCTTTACTGGGACAGGGGTTACGGCTAACTATGGCTACACCTTC.

The V gene is TRBV6-5, the J gene TRBJ1-5; D gene unclear. Germline V gene lookup returns CDR1 MNHEY and CDR2 SVGAGI. Trimming removed 6 bases at V and 3 bases at J, with 9 bases between. This CDR3 region has 13 residues. The CDR3 region is CASSFGLNQPQHF. Written as DNA, the CDR3 is TGTGCCAGCAGCTTCGGACTCAATCAGCCCCAGCATTTT.

The chain carries TRBV18 and TRBJ1-5; a weak D match, TRBD1 (6 bases). Trimming removed 2 bases from V and 1 base from J, with 12 bases in between. This CDR3 comprises 16 residues. Germline V gives CDR1 KGHSH, CDR2 LQKENI. CDR3 sequence reads: CASSPTGDRSNQPQHF. CDR3 in DNA: TGTGCCAGCTCACCAACCGGTGACAGGAGCAATCAGCCCCAGCATTTT.

The V and J genes are TRBV4-3 and TRBJ1-1, with a weak D call TRBD1 (6 bases). Trimming shortened V by 0 bases and J by 2 bases, and 13 bases separated the two germline ends. The germline V gene encodes CDR1 LGHNA and CDR2 YSLEER. The length of the CDR3 is 16 residues. The CDR3 coding sequence is TGCGCCAGCAGCCAAGATCTATGGGGGCGAAACACTGAAGCTTTCTTT. Protein: CASSQDLWGRNTEAFF.

This chain joins TRBV19 and TRBJ2-7; D unresolved. Germline CDR1 is LNHDA and CDR2 is SQIVND (reference sequence). With 0 bases removed from V and 3 bases from J, the gap between germline ends came to 12 bases. The CDR3 spans 15 residues. In DNA form, the CDR3 reads TGTGCCAGTAGTATAGATTCACAGACCCTCTACGAGCAGTACTTC. It encodes CASSIDSQTLYEQYF.

The chain is built from TRBV18 and TRBJ1-1; maybe TRBD1 (5 bases). Trimming shortened V by 3 bases and J by 2 bases, and 13 bases separated the two germline ends. Germline V gene sequence: CDR1 KGHSH, CDR2 LQKENI. This CDR3 is 15 amino acids long. The CDR3 DNA sequence: TGTGCCAGCTCACCCCTCCGAGACAGAAACACTGAAGCTTTCTTT. The encoded protein is CASSPLRDRNTEAFF.

The chain couples TRBV5-1 to TRBJ1-1; 10 nucleotides align to TRBD1. The trim removed 4 bases at V and 7 bases at J, leaving 10 bases unmatched. The germline CDR1 and CDR2 sequences are SGHRS and YFSETQ. CDR3 length equals 15 residues. The CDR3, as DNA: TGCGCCAGCAGCCCGGGGACAGGGGACTTCCTTGAAGCTTTCTTT. It specifies CASSPGTGDFLEAFF.

The chain carries TRBV2 and TRBJ1-1; 8 bases agree with TRBD1. Germline V gene data show CDR1 as SNHLY and CDR2 as FYNNEI. Trimming removed 1 base from V and 7 bases from J; junction bases left unmatched: 2. The CDR3 length is 13 residues. The CDR3 region has the DNA TGTGCCAGCAGTGAAGGCGGGACAGGTGAAGCTTTCTTT. The encoded protein is CASSEGGTGEAFF.

This clone was found a few times. Sequence at one end of the junction differs from germline and may be a read error. V is TRBV25-1 and J is TRBJ2-2, with TRBD2 matching 7 bases. CDR1 is MGHDK and CDR2 is SYGVNS in the germline V gene. The CDR3 has 13 residues. DNA of the CDR3: TGTGCCACCAGTACTAGCGAGACCGGGGAGCTGTTTTTT. Amino acids: CATSTSETGELFF. Using reference TRBV25-1 and TRBJ2-2 for the parts outside the CDR3, the full variable domain is EADIYQTPRYLVIGTGKKITLECSQTMGHDKMYWYQQDPGMELHLIHYSYGVNSTEKGDLSSESTVSRIRTEHFPLTLESARPSHTSQYLCATSTSETGELFFGEGSRLTVL.